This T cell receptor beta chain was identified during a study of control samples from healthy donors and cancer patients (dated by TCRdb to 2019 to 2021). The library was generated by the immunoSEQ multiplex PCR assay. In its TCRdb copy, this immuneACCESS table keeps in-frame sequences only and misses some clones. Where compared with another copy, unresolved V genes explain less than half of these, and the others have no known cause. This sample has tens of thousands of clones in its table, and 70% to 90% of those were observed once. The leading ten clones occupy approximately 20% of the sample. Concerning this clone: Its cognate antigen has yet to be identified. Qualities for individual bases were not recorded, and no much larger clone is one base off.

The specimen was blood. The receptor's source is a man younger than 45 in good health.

The nucleotide sequence reads as follows: TGTGCCAGCAGCTTAGAGGAGGGGGTAAACTATGGCTACACCTTC. Protein translation: CASSLEEGVNYGYTF. The sequence links TRBV7-9 to TRBJ1-2; TRBD1 could be the D gene, as 6 bases match. CDR1 and CDR2 are read off the germline V gene (reference sequence) as SEHNR and FQNEAQ. V was cut back by 1 base and J by 2 bases, leaving a gap of 11 bases between them. There are 15 amino acids in the CDR3, from cysteine to phenylalanine inclusive. CDR3 DNA is the only sequence kept; it has 45 bases, read in frame from the first base. With all but the CDR3 taken from the reference TRBV7-9 and TRBJ1-2 genes, the full variable domain is: DTGVSQNPRHKITKRGQNVTFRCDPISEHNRLYWYRQTLGQGPEFLTYFQNEAQLEKSRLLSDRFSAERPKGSFSTLEIQRTEQGDSAMYLCASSLEEGVNYGYTFGSGTRLTVV.